The T cell receptor (beta chain) described here comes from a study of T cells in Graves' hyperthyroidism and ophthalmopathy. Comments on this clonotype: Antigen specificity is unknown.

CDR1 and CDR2 from the germline V gene are LGHDT and YNNKEL (reference sequence). V lost 1 base, J lost 4 bases, and 8 bases stayed unmatched. The CDR3 covers 16 residues. The source material, RNA transcripts, was used to amplify TCR beta CDR3 regions. An initial round of RT-PCR targeting the TCR CDR3 relied on the HTBI primer set. TCRdb re-called the multiplex PCR reads through MiXCR, storing one row per CDR3 protein. The sample shows hundreds of thousands of distinct CDR3 sequences, 11% to 15% of them seen only once. Study conclusions and caveats: Ophthalmopathy onset followed model prediction by a median about six months. Ophthalmopathy was distinguished from stable hyperthyroidism by 13 V-J signatures.

Uncontrolled infection, other autoimmune disease, pregnancy and lactation each barred patients from inclusion. The gene calls are TRBV3-1 and TRBJ2-5; 8 nucleotides match TRBD2. Sequenced sample: blood. The clonotype was recovered from a young woman with Graves' hyperthyroidism. The CDR3 DNA reads TGTGCCAGCAGCCAAGGTGGGGGGCTAGCGGGAGAGACCCAGTACTTC. This codes for CASSQGGGLAGETQYF.